Given below is one T cell receptor (beta chain) in context. Its antigen is still unknown. No much larger clone is present one base from it, and per-base qualities are unavailable. According to the germline V gene, CDR1 reads SGHRS and CDR2 reads YFSETQ. The cysteine opens and the phenylalanine closes a CDR3 of 17 amino acids. Solely the CDR3 DNA is kept, with 51 bases framed from the first base. V has 4 bases trimmed and J has 4 bases trimmed; junction bases matching no gene number 7. Libraries were made using the immunoSEQ multiplex PCR assay. TCRdb provides this immuneACCESS table in a form limited to in-frame rearrangements. Some clones are lacking; in checked studies, under half of them reflect an unresolved V gene, and why the rest are absent is not known. This sample lists about 100,000 clones; around 95% were detected once. Clones ranked in the top ten supply about 0.3% of the sample. The data stem from a study of technical replicates of blood from a handful of donors (dated 2017 in TCRdb).

The specimen was T cells isolated from PBMCs. The sequence joins TRBV5-1 to TRBJ2-3, and 15 junctional nucleotides match TRBD2. This TCR was recovered from a human donor in good health. The DNA sequence reads TGCGCCAGCAGCATAGGGACTAGCGGGAGGACACCAGATACGCAGTATTTT. It codes for CASSIGTSGRTPDTQYF.